A single sample gave rise to the 8 T cell receptor beta chains below, sequenced in a study of metastatic and nonmetastatic thyroid tumors. The entire patient cohort was treatment-naive prior to thyroid surgery. Using MiXCR, TCRdb re-called clones from the PCR reads. The profile shows about 43,000 clones, more than 9.5% of them singletons. The sequenced sample consisted of blood. These receptors were obtained from a female donor with papillary thyroid cancer or a benign thyroid nodule (not recorded which). Some clones in this sample may be carry-over from other donors' samples.

About this clone: Being one base from a much bigger clone, this may be a read error. The V call is TRBV19, the J call TRBJ1-5, with D hard to call. V was pared by 2 bases and J by 12 bases, with 11 bases between. Looked up from germline, CDR1 is LNHDA and CDR2 is SQIVND (reference sequence). The CDR3 is 12 amino acids. CDR3 DNA: TGTGCCAGTAGTATACGCACAATGTACCAGCATTTT. Translation: CASSIRTMYQHF. The entire variable domain, with the rest obtained from reference TRBV19 and TRBJ1-5, is as follows: DGGITQSPKYLFRKEGQNVTLSCEQNLNHDAMYWYRQDPGQGLRLIYYSQIVNDFQKGDIAEGYSVSREKKESFPLTVTSAQKNPTAFYLCASSIRTMYQHFGDGTRLSIL.

This clone was counted many times. The J gene is TRBJ1-2, the V gene TRBV2; D is unresolved. This CDR3 region has 15 residues. Trimming took 5 bases from V and 8 from J, leaving 21 bases between them. From germline, CDR1 is SNHLY and CDR2 FYNNEI. CDR3 sequence (DNA): TGTGCCAGCAGTCTCTCCCCGGGCCCCCTATTAGGCTACACCTTC. Protein product: CASSLSPGPLLGYTF.

This chain joins TRBV3-1 and TRBJ1-1; possibly TRBD1 for D (6 bases). Germline V lookup: CDR1 LGHDT, CDR2 YNNKEL (reference sequence). Trimming removed 1 base from V and 4 bases from J, with 16 bases in between. The CDR3 sequence is 16 residues long. The CDR3 loop is CASSQALAGVGTEAFF. DNA for the CDR3: TGTGCCAGCAGCCAAGCCCTCGCAGGGGTGGGCACTGAAGCTTTCTTT.

This clone was counted many times. The rearrangement links TRBV11-1 to TRBJ1-1, with D perhaps matching TRBD1 (5 bases). V was trimmed by 0 bases and J by 4 bases, leaving 6 bases between them. The germline CDR1 and CDR2 sequences are SGHAT and FQDESV (reference sequence). This CDR3 spans 13 amino acids. CDR3 in amino acids: CASSLAGGTEAFF. The CDR3 region has the DNA TGTGCCAGCAGCTTAGCGGGGGGCACTGAAGCTTTCTTT.

The J gene is TRBJ1-6, the V gene TRBV4-1, with 9 positions matching TRBD1. Germline CDR1 is MGHRA and CDR2 is YSYEKL. V shed 3 bases, J shed 6 bases, and the junction held 6 bases outside the gene matches. The CDR3 extends over 16 amino acids. CDR3 bases: TGCGCCAGCAGCCAGTTGACAGGGGGAAGTAATTCACCCCTCCACTTT. It translates to CASSQLTGGSNSPLHF.

This clone was recorded a few times. The chain uses TRBV2 and TRBJ2-1; no clear D gene. There are 15 residues in the CDR3. Germline loops: CDR1 SNHLY, CDR2 FYNNEI. V was shortened by 0 bases and J by 1 base, with 7 bases between the two germline ends. Here the CDR3 DNA reads TGTGCCAGCAGTGAAGCGCGGCAGTCCTACAATGAGCAGTTCTTC. Encoded protein: CASSEARQSYNEQFF.

This clone was counted many times. CDR3 in amino acids: CASSLSGSSYNEQFF. The CDR3 nucleotides are TGTGCCAGCAGTTTGAGCGGGAGCTCCTACAATGAGCAGTTCTTC. The V call is TRBV12-3 or TRBV12-4, the J call TRBJ2-1, with 8 bases that match TRBD2. Trimming at V came to 3 bases and at J to 0 bases, leaving 1 base not matched to a gene. This CDR3 has 15 amino acids.

This clone was seen many times. The chain combines TRBV27 with TRBJ2-1; TRBD2 is a possible D gene (6 bases). The germline V gene encodes CDR1 MNHEY and CDR2 SMNVEV (reference sequence). The CDR3 has 12 residues. The V end was cut by 10 bases, the J end by 6 bases, with 13 bases between. The CDR3 loop reads CATWDFSNEQFF. CDR3 nucleotide sequence: TGTGCCACCTGGGACTTTAGCAATGAGCAGTTCTTC.